Described below is a single TCR beta chain sequence and its context. Data came from immunoSEQ multiplex PCR; TCRdb stores just in-frame clones and leaves some out. The sample includes 150,000 to 200,000 clones, roughly 85% of them seen just once. Germline V CDR1 and CDR2: SEHNR, FQNEAQ (reference sequence). V gave up 0 bases and J gave up 2 bases, with 9 bases separating them. The CDR3 length is 15 residues. The record originates from a study of cytomegalovirus exposure and HLA in healthy donors. Sequenced sample: PBMCs. This clonotype originated in a man aged 18 to 29 in good health and CMV-seropositive. The V call is TRBV7-9, the J call TRBJ2-3; a possible D gene is TRBD1 (5 bases). The CDR3 DNA is TGTGCCAGCAGCTTAGCCCAGGGATCCACAGATACGCAGTATTTT. This gives the protein CASSLAQGSTDTQYF.